The present T cell receptor (beta chain) was sequenced within a study of T cell responses to AZD1222 COVID-19 vaccine. Generated by immunoSEQ multiplex PCR, the TCRdb table keeps only in-frame clones and is missing some. The data show 120,000 or so clones, more than 85% seen once. The CDR3 runs 15 residues. V lost 3 bases, J lost 6 bases, and 4 bases stayed unmatched. Germline CDR1 is SGHTA and CDR2 is FQGNSA. Here the sequenced sample was peripheral blood, taken on day 0 of MenACWY control vaccination. The V call is TRBV7-2, the J call TRBJ2-7; 14 bases fit TRBD2. The origin of this receptor is an adult in good health. The CDR3 nucleotides are TGTGCCAGCAGCTTCCGACTAGCGGGAGGGAGCGAGCAGTACTTC. Translation: CASSFRLAGGSEQYF. The variable domain in full, with the rest retrieved from reference TRBV7-2 and TRBJ2-7, is GAGVSQSPSNKVTEKGKDVELRCDPISGHTALYWYRQSLGQGLEFLIYFQGNSAPDKSGLPSDRFSAERTGGSVSTLTIQRTQQEDSAVYLCASSFRLAGGSEQYFGPGTRLTVT.